These T cell receptor beta chains were read from a single sample in a study of CD8+ T cells in alopecia areata. TCRdb's copy holds only in-frame clones and misses some; the assay was immunoSEQ multiplex PCR. Here the sample spans 98,000 or so clones, 50% to 75% being singletons. The sequences come from CD8+ T cells sorted from blood, collected at week 4, from a patient treated with tofacitinib. Receptors were obtained from a human donor with alopecia areata. The CDR3 runs from the conserved cysteine through the conserved F or W. The D gene is left open where the match is weak. Expanded clones get a size class; other rows say once, few or many, or leave the size out.

V: TRBV5-5
D: NA
size: few
J: TRBJ2-3
DNA: TGTGCCAGCAGCCACGACCCGCGCTGGCAGTATTTT
CDR3: CASSHDPRWQYF

V: TRBV5-1
D: TRBD1
size: NA
J: TRBJ2-7
DNA: TGCGCCAGCAGCACGAAGGGGGCCGCCTACGAGCAGTACTTC
CDR3: CASSTKGAAYEQYF

V: TRBV19
D: TRBD2
size: NA
J: TRBJ2-7
DNA: TGTGCCAGTACCATGCATTATAGCGGGGTCTACGAGCAGTACTTC
CDR3: CASTMHYSGVYEQYF

V: TRBV6-5
D: NA
size: NA
J: TRBJ1-2
DNA: TGTGCCAGCACGAGCGCGGATACCCAGTATGGCTACACCTTC
CDR3: CASTSADTQYGYTF

V: TRBV5-1
D: TRBD1
size: NA
J: TRBJ2-7
DNA: TGCGCCAGCAGCGGGACAGGGCTCGAGCAGTACTTC
CDR3: CASSGTGLEQYF

V: TRBV29-1
D: NA
size: few
J: TRBJ2-1
DNA: TGCAGCCTGCTATACTACAATGAGCAGTTCTTC
CDR3: CSLLYYNEQFF

V: TRBV27
D: TRBD2
size: NA
J: TRBJ2-5
DNA: TGTGCCAGCAGTTTCGGGACTAGCGGGGGTCAAGAGACCCAGTACTTC
CDR3: CASSFGTSGGQETQYF

V: TRBV9
D: NA
size: NA
J: TRBJ1-6
DNA: TGTGCCAGCAGCGTAGAGGAGGGTTTATATAATTCACCCCTCCACTTT
CDR3: CASSVEEGLYNSPLHF

V: TRBV2
D: NA
size: NA
J: TRBJ1-1
DNA: TGTGCCAGCCTACAGACCAGTGAAGCTTTCTTT
CDR3: CASLQTSEAFF

V: TRBV6-5
D: NA
size: few
J: TRBJ1-2
DNA: TGTGCCAGCAGTTTCGGGCAGTACTATGGCTACACCTTC
CDR3: CASSFGQYYGYTF

V: TRBV29-1
D: NA
size: few
J: TRBJ2-7
DNA: TGCATCCTCCCCGGACAGTGTTCGCGCGAGCAGTACTTC
CDR3: CILPGQCSREQYF

V: TRBV29-1
D: NA
size: NA
J: TRBJ2-7
DNA: TGCAGCGTCCTCAACTACCGGGACCCTCACTACGAGCAGTACTTC
CDR3: CSVLNYRDPHYEQYF

V: TRBV7-2
D: TRBD2
size: few
J: TRBJ2-5
DNA: TGTGCCAGCAGCTTAGTGCGGGGGGTGCAAGAGACCCAGTACTTC
CDR3: CASSLVRGVQETQYF

V: TRBV4-3
D: NA
size: NA
J: TRBJ2-1
DNA: TGCGCCAGCAGCCAAGGGACGGGACCCAGCTCCTACAATGAGCAGTTCTTC
CDR3: CASSQGTGPSSYNEQFF

V: TRBV7-9
D: NA
size: few
J: TRBJ2-1
DNA: TGTGCCAGCAGCTTATTATCGGGAAACAATGAGCAGTTCTTC
CDR3: CASSLLSGNNEQFF

V: TRBV19
D: NA
size: NA
J: TRBJ2-7
DNA: TGTGCCAGTAGTCCAGGACTCTCCTACGAGCAGTACTTC
CDR3: CASSPGLSYEQYF

V: TRBV21-1
D: NA
size: few
J: TRBJ2-4
DNA: TGTGCCAGGAGTATTGGACCCAAAAACATTCAGTACTTC
CDR3: CARSIGPKNIQYF

V: TRBV25-1
D: NA
size: NA
J: TRBJ2-2
DNA: TGTGCCAGCAGTGAATGGAGTAAGGGGTCCGGGGAGCTGTTTTTT
CDR3: CASSEWSKGSGELFF

V: TRBV19
D: TRBD2
size: medium-sized
J: TRBJ2-7
DNA: TGTGCCAGTACCCCAACTAGCGGAGGCCCGAATTTGGAGCAGTACTTC
CDR3: CASTPTSGGPNLEQYF

V: TRBV29-1
D: NA
size: NA
J: TRBJ2-1
DNA: TGCAGCTCTTCCGGGACTGCTGACAATGAGCAGTTCTTC
CDR3: CSSSGTADNEQFF

V: TRBV2
D: NA
size: NA
J: TRBJ1-2
DNA: TGTGCCAGCAGTGAAGAAGGGGGGCCTAACTATGGCTACACCTTC
CDR3: CASSEEGGPNYGYTF

V: TRBV4-1
D: NA
size: NA
J: TRBJ1-1
DNA: TGCGCCAGCAGCCACTTCAGACAAGTAAACACTGAAGCTTTCTTT
CDR3: CASSHFRQVNTEAFF

V: TRBV2
D: NA
size: few
J: TRBJ1-5
DNA: TGTGCCAGCAGTGAAACCCCCGGACAGTCGGATCAGCCCCAGCATTTT
CDR3: CASSETPGQSDQPQHF